Below, 17 T cell receptor beta chains from the same sample are listed, as sequenced in a study of T cell responses to AZD1222 COVID-19 vaccine. Assay used: immunoSEQ multiplex PCR; TCRdb lists only in-frame clones, some missing. Of more than 95,000 clones detected, about 90% appear once; the ten largest clones hold more than 4.5%. Sequencing was performed on peripheral blood, taken on day 0 of AZD1222 vaccination. These TCRs come from an adult in good health.

The chain has TRBV4-1 and TRBJ1-3, with D hard to call. Trimming stripped 1 base from V and 2 bases from J, with 12 bases between. The CDR3 totals 16 residues. Per germline, CDR1 MGHRA and CDR2 YSYEKL. The CDR3 spells CASSQGAGRAGNTIYF. The DNA for the CDR3 is TGCGCCAGCAGCCAAGGGGCGGGAAGAGCTGGAAACACCATATATTTT.

The CDR3 DNA reads as TGCGCCAGCAGCCAAATCGCGGTTTATATTCCCAAGGGTTTTAACATTCAGTACTTC. Translation gives CASSQIAVYIPKGFNIQYF. The rearrangement joins TRBV4-1 to TRBJ2-4, with D uncertain. With 2 bases removed from V and 7 bases from J, the gap between germline ends came to 27 bases. Per germline, CDR1 MGHRA and CDR2 YSYEKL. The CDR3 extends over 19 amino acids.

This clone was picked up a small number of times. The chain uses TRBV5-1 and TRBJ2-7; 7 bases agree with TRBD2. This CDR3 has 13 amino acids. CDR1 SGHRS and CDR2 YFSETQ come from the germline V gene. Unmatched junction bases numbered 9, after V lost 5 bases and J lost 7 bases. The CDR3 DNA follows: TGCGCCAGCAGTTTAAGCGGGGATAATGAGCAGTACTTC. Translating it yields CASSLSGDNEQYF.

The gene calls are TRBV20-1 and TRBJ1-4, with a weak D call TRBD1 (6 bases). CDR1 is DFQATT and CDR2 is SNEGSKA in the germline V gene (reference sequence). V dropped 3 bases and J dropped 8 bases, with 13 bases sitting between them. This CDR3 is built from 13 residues. CDR3 sequence reads: CSASGGSLEKLFF. The CDR3 bases are TGCAGTGCTAGTGGGGGCAGTCTCGAAAAACTGTTTTTT.

The chain uses TRBV28 and TRBJ2-1, with 8 bases identical to TRBD2. V shed 2 bases and J 9 bases; nucleotides not matched to a gene: 9. The CDR3 length is 15 residues. In germline, CDR1 is MDHEN, CDR2 SYDVKM. CDR3 DNA: TGTGCCAGCAGTTTAACCCCGGGGGGGCCGGGTGAGCAGTTCTTC. It translates to CASSLTPGGPGEQFF.

This chain connects TRBV11-2 to TRBJ2-5, with TRBD2 as a possible D gene (7 bases). This CDR3 spans 16 amino acids. Germline CDR1 and CDR2: SGHAT and FQNNGV. V was trimmed by 3 bases and J by 5 bases, leaving 19 bases between them. The CDR3 here is CASSFLGGLAPETQYF. The CDR3 nucleotides are TGTGCCAGCAGCTTCCTCGGGGGGCTAGCACCCGAGACCCAGTACTTC.

The rearrangement uses TRBV28 and TRBJ2-7; 7 bases agree with TRBD2. V shed 1 base and J 4 bases; nucleotides not matched to a gene: 7. Germline lookup yields CDR1 MDHEN and CDR2 SYDVKM. The CDR3 has 15 residues. CDR3 DNA sequence: TGTGCCAGCAGTTTATTCGCTGGCGGGGGTTACGAGCAGTACTTC. This gives the protein CASSLFAGGGYEQYF.

This chain uses TRBV10-2 with TRBJ1-6; 7 nucleotides align to TRBD1. CDR1 is WSHSY, CDR2 SAAADI, per germline. The CDR3 runs to 17 residues. Germline trimming cut 7 bases from V and 4 bases from J; bases unmatched to any gene: 13. The CDR3 region has the DNA TGCGCCAGCACCGGTTTAGGGGGCCTTAATTATAATTCACCCCTCCACTTT. Translation: CASTGLGGLNYNSPLHF.

The chain has TRBV7-6 and TRBJ1-2; D may be TRBD1 (5 bases). The V and J ends lost 3 bases and 5 bases respectively, with 10 bases between them. The CDR3 contains 13 residues. Germline V CDR1 and CDR2: SGHVS, FNYEAQ. The CDR3 sequence is CASSFPGGYGYTF. The CDR3 DNA is TGTGCCAGCAGCTTTCCGGGGGGGTATGGCTACACCTTC.

The rearrangement links TRBV18 to TRBJ2-2, with D possibly matching TRBD1 (5 bases). The CDR3 has 14 residues. Deletions cut 1 base from V and 5 bases from J, with 8 bases between. Germline V gene sequence: CDR1 KGHSH, CDR2 LQKENI. The CDR3 loop is CASSPQQETGELFF. DNA for the CDR3: TGTGCCAGCTCACCACAACAGGAAACCGGGGAGCTGTTTTTT. Together with reference TRBV18 and TRBJ2-2, the CDR3 gives the full variable domain: NAGVMQNPRHLVRRRGQEARLRCSPMKGHSHVYWYRQLPEEGLKFMVYLQKENIIDESGMPKERFSAEFPKEGPSILRIQQVVRGDSAAYFCASSPQQETGELFFGEGSRLTVL.

The J gene is TRBJ1-4, the V gene TRBV10-3; TRBD1 matches at 9 bases. The CDR3 contains 15 residues. In germline, CDR1 is ENHRY, CDR2 SYGVKD. J was trimmed by 7 bases and V by 2 bases; bases with no gene match: 5. This chain's CDR3 is CAISETRDRAEKLFF. For the CDR3, the DNA is TGTGCCATCAGTGAGACCCGGGACAGGGCTGAAAAACTGTTTTTT.

CDR3 sequence reads: CSVAKTGNTEAFF. The CDR3 region has the DNA TGCAGCGTAGCCAAAACAGGGAACACTGAAGCTTTCTTT. The chain has TRBV29-1 and TRBJ1-1; possibly TRBD1 for D (5 bases). Germline lookup yields CDR1 SQVTM and CDR2 ANQGSEA. The CDR3 contains 13 residues. V was trimmed by 6 bases and J by 1 base, leaving 12 bases between them.

The genes are TRBV6-2 or TRBV6-3 and TRBJ1-1, with D possibly TRBD1 on 5 matching bases. From germline, CDR1 is MNHEY and CDR2 SVGEGT. This CDR3 spans 15 amino acids. V lost 5 bases to trimming and J lost 0 bases, with 13 bases between them. The CDR3 reads CASSRGTEMNTEAFF. As DNA, the CDR3 is TGTGCCAGCAGTCGAGGGACGGAGATGAACACTGAAGCTTTCTTT.

This clone was seen only once. The chain couples TRBV13 to TRBJ2-7, with D unclear. Germline lookup yields CDR1 PRHDT and CDR2 FYEKMQ (reference sequence). The CDR3 has 14 residues. V was trimmed by 0 bases and J by 0 bases, leaving 6 bases between them. CDR3 coding DNA: TGTGCCAGCAGCTTAGGGACGAACTCCTACGAGCAGTACTTC. Residues: CASSLGTNSYEQYF.

This clone was picked up one time. The chain couples TRBV4-1 to TRBJ1-1, with unresolved D. In germline, CDR1 is MGHRA, CDR2 YSYEKL. The length of the CDR3 is 16 residues. V was trimmed by 0 bases and J by 1 base, leaving 12 bases between them. The CDR3 reads CASSQDGGGKNTEAFF. CDR3 bases: TGCGCCAGCAGCCAAGACGGCGGAGGGAAGAACACTGAAGCTTTCTTT.

The chain couples TRBV7-9 to TRBJ2-2; D may correspond to TRBD1 or TRBD2 (5 bases each). The CDR3 is 16 residues long. V lost 5 bases and J 2 bases, leaving 15 bases between the germline ends. CDR1 and CDR2 (germline): SEHNR, FQNEAQ (reference sequence). The CDR3 sequence: CASSQSGTANTGELFF. As DNA, the CDR3 is TGTGCCAGCAGCCAAAGTGGGACGGCTAACACCGGGGAGCTGTTTTTT.

This clone was seen a handful of times. The chain couples TRBV18 to TRBJ1-3, with D possibly being TRBD1 (6 bases). There are 14 residues in the CDR3. Germline CDR1 reads KGHSH; CDR2 reads LQKENI. The germline V and J ends were trimmed by 3 bases and 7 bases, with 13 bases remaining between them. The CDR3 spells CASSPPGQGNTIYF. The CDR3 DNA reads as TGTGCCAGCTCACCCCCAGGCCAGGGGAACACCATATATTTT.